What follows are 20 T cell receptor beta chains derived from one specimen sequenced in a study of T cells in Graves' hyperthyroidism and ophthalmopathy. RNA transcripts gave rise to amplified TCR beta CDR3 regions. HTBI primers were used for first-round RT-PCR of the TCR CDR3. From the multiplex PCR reads, TCRdb called clonotypes with MiXCR, one entry per CDR3 protein. The sample consists of fewer than 700,000 distinct CDR3 sequences, roughly 15% of them appearing once. The source material was blood. The source of these receptors is a young woman with Graves' hyperthyroidism.

This sequence joins TRBV27 and TRBJ2-7, with TRBD1 matching over 7 bases. Trimming at V came to 2 bases and at J to 0 bases, leaving 4 bases not matched to a gene. CDR3 length equals 15 residues. Germline V lookup: CDR1 MNHEY, CDR2 SMNVEV (reference sequence). The CDR3 loop is CASSLKGQLSYEQYF. Here the CDR3 DNA reads TGTGCCAGCAGTTTAAAGGGACAGCTCTCCTACGAGCAGTACTTC.

This chain connects TRBV9 to TRBJ2-7; 7 positions match TRBD2. This CDR3 is 15 amino acids long. Trimming took 0 bases from V and 5 from J; bases not matched to a gene: 8. Looked up from germline, CDR1 is SGDLS and CDR2 is YYNGEE. CDR3 sequence: CASSVGAGESHEQYF. DNA for the CDR3: TGTGCCAGCAGCGTAGGGGCGGGAGAGTCCCACGAGCAGTACTTC.

This clonotype was seen a few times. The rearrangement links TRBV27 to TRBJ1-6, with D uncertain. The CDR3 covers 15 residues. Trimming stripped 8 bases from V and 0 bases from J, with 11 bases between. The germline V gene has CDR1 MNHEY and CDR2 SMNVEV (reference sequence). The DNA of the CDR3 is TGTGCCAGCTTACCCCTAAGCTCCTATAATTCACCCCTCCACTTT. This gives the protein CASLPLSSYNSPLHF.

This clonotype was counted many times. This chain uses TRBV2 with TRBJ2-1; 7 nucleotides match TRBD2. The CDR3 spans 15 residues. Germline CDR1 reads SNHLY; CDR2 reads FYNNEI. The ends lost 3 bases at V and 8 bases at J; junction bases unmatched: 10. The CDR3 nucleotides read TGTGCCAGCAGTGACGAGGCGGGAGTTCTCGATGAGCAGTTCTTC. It yields the protein CASSDEAGVLDEQFF.

Turning to this clonotype: A single base separates this from a much larger clone, so it may be a read error. This chain links TRBV24-1 with TRBJ1-2; tentative D call: TRBD1 (6 bases). Germline CDR1 KGHDR, CDR2 SFDVKD. This CDR3 is 13 amino acids long. The CDR3 reads CATSDEDSYGHTF. In DNA, the CDR3 is TGTGCCACCAGTGACGAGGACAGCTATGGCCACACCTTC.

Many counts were recorded for this clonotype. The chain recombines TRBV27 with TRBJ2-7; TRBD2 agrees at 7 bases. The germline V gene has CDR1 MNHEY and CDR2 SMNVEV (reference sequence). The CDR3 length is 13 residues. Trimming removed 6 bases from V and 4 bases from J; junction bases left unmatched: 6. The CDR3 bases are TGTGCCAGCAGCTCGGCGGGAGCTTACGAGCAGTACTTC. This codes for CASSSAGAYEQYF.

This clonotype was recorded at least ten times. The chain couples TRBV28 to TRBJ2-7, with D tentatively TRBD2 (8 bases). V was shortened by 3 bases and J by 2 bases, with 20 bases between the two germline ends. The CDR3 consists of 17 residues. In germline, CDR1 is MDHEN, CDR2 SYDVKM. In DNA form, the CDR3 reads TGTGCCAGCAGTTTTGGGGGACTAGGGACAGAAGCCTACGAGCAGTACTTC. This gives the protein CASSFGGLGTEAYEQYF.

Only a few counts were recorded for this clonotype. The chain is built from TRBV6-1 and TRBJ1-5, with 10 bases fitting TRBD1. CDR1 is MNHNS, CDR2 SASEGT, per germline. V shed 7 bases, J shed 4 bases, and the junction held 7 bases outside the gene matches. CDR3 length: 15 amino acids. CDR3 in DNA: TGTGCCAGCACCCGCGACAGGGGGCCTAATCAGCCCCAGCATTTT. It codes for CASTRDRGPNQPQHF.

This clonotype was seen ten or more times. The rearrangement uses TRBV20-1 and TRBJ2-7; the match to TRBD1 covers 10 bases. The CDR3 spans 13 residues. The germline gives CDR1 DFQATT, CDR2 SNEGSKA (reference sequence). The DNA of the CDR3 is TGCACTGGCATCGGGACAGGGGACTACGAGCAGTACTTC. Translating gives CTGIGTGDYEQYF.

The chain couples TRBV2 to TRBJ2-5; 7 bases align to TRBD2. The CDR3 is 13 residues long. From germline, CDR1 is SNHLY and CDR2 FYNNEI. With 6 bases clipped from V and 5 bases from J, the junction kept 6 bases outside the gene matches. This chain's CDR3 is CASSGDYRETQYF. CDR3 bases: TGTGCCAGCAGCGGGGACTACCGGGAGACCCAGTACTTC.

The sample holds many counts of this clonotype. The CDR3 region is CASNLGLAGFANTGELFF. The DNA of the CDR3 is TGCGCCAGCAACCTGGGACTAGCGGGTTTCGCGAACACCGGGGAGCTGTTTTTT. The chain recombines TRBV5-1 with TRBJ2-2; 12 bases align to TRBD2. From germline, CDR1 is SGHRS and CDR2 YFSETQ. The junction had 9 bases not matched to a gene; V was cut back by 6 bases and J by 0 bases. The CDR3 runs to 18 residues. The full variable domain, with the rest looked up from reference TRBV5-1 and TRBJ2-2, is KAGVTQTPRYLIKTRGQQVTLSCSPISGHRSVSWYQQTPGQGLQFLFEYFSETQRNKGNFPGRFSGRQFSNSRSEMNVSTLELGDSALYLCASNLGLAGFANTGELFFGEGSRLTVL.

V usage is TRBV3-1 and J usage is TRBJ2-2, with D perhaps matching TRBD2 (6 bases). The CDR3 has 17 amino acids. CDR1 and CDR2 from the germline V gene are LGHDT and YNNKEL (reference sequence). V shed 0 bases and J shed 4 bases, with 15 bases lying between them. The CDR3 region has the DNA TGTGCCAGCAGCCAAGAGCGACGGGAGAAGGGCACCGGGGAGCTGTTTTTT. Protein: CASSQERREKGTGELFF.

This sequence joins TRBV18 and TRBJ2-2; D not resolved. CDR1 is KGHSH and CDR2 is LQKENI in the germline V gene. V lost 3 bases and J 0 bases, leaving 11 bases between the germline ends. The CDR3 is 16 amino acids. CDR3 bases: TGTGCCAGCTCACCGTCAGGAATATCGAACACCGGGGAGCTGTTTTTT. Amino acid sequence: CASSPSGISNTGELFF.

This rearrangement joins TRBV20-1 to TRBJ2-7; 8 bases are a match to TRBD1. Looked up from germline, CDR1 is DFQATT and CDR2 is SNEGSKA (reference sequence). This CDR3 has 14 residues. After removal of 0 bases from V and 3 bases from J, the junction contained 4 bases not matched to a gene. CDR3 amino acids: CSARDLDRDYEQYF. CDR3 bases: TGCAGTGCTAGAGATCTGGACAGGGACTACGAGCAGTACTTC.

This clonotype was counted at least ten times. The chain carries TRBV7-6 and TRBJ2-3; D gene ambiguous. Germline values: CDR1 SGHVS, CDR2 FNYEAQ. The CDR3 has 16 amino acids. Between the trimmed V and J ends, which lost 3 bases and 0 bases, there was a span of 13 bases. DNA of the CDR3: TGTGCCAGCAGCTTCGTGGCGGAGACTAGCACAGATACGCAGTATTTT. This sequence encodes CASSFVAETSTDTQYF. The full variable domain, its missing parts supplied by reference TRBV7-6 and TRBJ2-3, is GAGVSQSPRYKVTKRGQDVALRCDPISGHVSLYWYRQALGQGPEFLTYFNYEAQQDKSGLPNDRFSAERPEGSISTLTIQRTEQRDSAMYRCASSFVAETSTDTQYFGPGTRLTVL.

This clonotype was picked up many times. V gene TRBV6-1 combines with J gene TRBJ1-2; D might be TRBD1 (5 bases). CDR1 and CDR2 (germline): MNHNS, SASEGT. V dropped 0 bases and J dropped 3 bases, with 11 bases sitting between them. This CDR3 is 15 amino acids long. The CDR3, as DNA: TGTGCCAGCAGTGAAGCTGAAGGGGATGACTATGGCTACACCTTC. Translating gives CASSEAEGDDYGYTF.

This clonotype was recorded a few times. The CDR3 DNA is TGCGCCAGCAGCCAACAACAGGGGAGCAATCAGCCCCAGCATTTT. It is translated as CASSQQQGSNQPQHF. The chain employs TRBV4-1 and TRBJ1-5, with 7 bases fitting TRBD1. This CDR3 is 15 amino acids long. V dropped 2 bases and J dropped 1; count of bases not matched to a gene: 2. Germline CDR1 MGHRA, CDR2 YSYEKL.

In its sample, this clonotype was seen a few times. The CDR3 loop reads CASSLEGLGTEAFF. In nucleotides, the CDR3 is TGCGCCAGCAGCTTGGAGGGCCTGGGCACTGAAGCTTTCTTT. This rearrangement joins TRBV5-1 to TRBJ1-1; D gene ambiguous. CDR1 is SGHRS, CDR2 YFSETQ, per germline. V was trimmed by 0 bases and J by 4 bases, leaving 10 bases between them. The CDR3 is made up of 14 amino acids.

This clonotype showed up just a few times. The rearrangement links TRBV6-1 to TRBJ1-5, with unresolved D. CDR1 is MNHNS and CDR2 is SASEGT in the germline V gene. Deletions cut 2 bases from V and 0 bases from J, with 5 bases between. CDR3 length equals 14 residues. The CDR3 sequence: CASSEQVSNQPQHF. CDR3 DNA: TGTGCCAGCAGTGAACAGGTTAGCAATCAGCCCCAGCATTTT.

There are a few counts of this clonotype. This chain joins TRBV6-1 and TRBJ2-7; D is possibly TRBD2 (6 bases). The CDR3 is 13 residues long. Trimming stripped 5 bases from V and 3 bases from J, with 11 bases between. CDR1 is MNHNS and CDR2 is SASEGT in the germline V gene. CDR3 in DNA: TGTGCCAGCAGTAGACTAGACAACTACGAGCAGTACTTC. This sequence encodes CASSRLDNYEQYF.